The TCR beta chain under discussion was sequenced for a study of OX40 agonist ivuxolimab in advanced cancers. On the study more broadly: Ivuxolimab, which is an agonistic anti-OX40 (CD134) antibody, was administered to the patients. Study-level results: Determination of antigen specificity was not performed for the expanded peripheral T cells. At doses 0.1 to 3.0 mg/kg, CD4+ and CD8+ clones expanded.

Trimming removed 6 bases from V and 7 bases from J; junction bases left unmatched: 8. Germline CDR1 reads SGHVS; CDR2 reads FQNEAQ. The length of the CDR3 is 13 residues. Method: immunoSEQ multiplex PCR; TCRdb's copy keeps in-frame clones and lacks some. The sample comprises 45,000 to 60,000 clones, 80% to 95% of which are singletons, and approximately 25% rests with the top ten. Details on this clone: Its specificity is unknown.

Source: CD4+ or CD8+ T cells sorted from blood, taken in a trial of the OX40 agonist ivuxolimab. This chain links TRBV7-8 with TRBJ1-1; TRBD1 matches at 7 bases. The sequence derives from an adult with an advanced solid tumor such as melanoma, head and neck, liver or kidney cancer. The CDR3 DNA reads as TGTGCCAGCAGTGCGACAGGGATAATTGAAGCTTTCTTT. Protein: CASSATGIIEAFF.